One sample yielded the 14 T cell receptor beta chains listed below, sequenced in a study of T-cell memory formation after mild COVID-19. TCRdb processed the 5' RACE reads anew with MiXCR; each CDR3 protein has one entry. This sample has around 180,000 distinct CDR3 sequences, with under 20% found just once. The sequencing input was PBMCs or a T cell subset sorted from them (not recorded which). The receptors derive from an adult woman who had mild COVID-19 (a few samples of this study predate the infection). Cell type and time point are not known.

The genes are TRBV20-1 and TRBJ2-7; 12 bases are a match to TRBD2. The CDR3 runs to 18 residues. Germline V CDR1 and CDR2: DFQATT, SNEGSKA (reference sequence). The V gene end was trimmed by 0 bases and the J gene end by 3 bases; junction bases not matched to a gene: 12. CDR3 nucleotide sequence: TGCAGTGCTAGAGATCGGTCGGGACTAGCGGGCTCCTTCTACGAGCAGTACTTC. This gives the protein CSARDRSGLAGSFYEQYF.

This clonotype was counted many times. One end of the junction varies from germline; a read error may be responsible. This chain connects TRBV5-1 to TRBJ2-5; D is perhaps TRBD2 (5 bases). Germline CDR1 SGHRS, CDR2 YFSETQ. This CDR3 is built from 12 residues. The CDR3, as DNA: TGTGCCAGCAGCTTAGCGCAAGAGACCCAGTACTTC. Translation: CASSLAQETQYF.

This clonotype showed up many times. The rearrangement uses TRBV7-8 and TRBJ2-2, with D possibly TRBD2 on 5 matching bases. Germline V CDR1 and CDR2: SGHVS, FQNEAQ. The CDR3 sequence is 16 residues long. V was pared by 1 base and J by 4 bases, with 13 bases between. CDR3 in amino acids: CASSLDAGLFTGELFF. The CDR3 nucleotides are TGTGCCAGCAGCTTAGATGCCGGACTGTTCACCGGGGAGCTGTTTTTT.

There are many counts of this clonotype. The chain links TRBV7-9 to TRBJ2-5, with D perhaps TRBD2 (6 bases). Germline values: CDR1 SEHNR, CDR2 FQNEAQ (reference sequence). CDR3 length equals 15 residues. The V gene lost 6 bases and the J gene lost 2 bases, with 16 bases spanning the gap. In nucleotides, the CDR3 is TGTGCCAGCAGTCACGAGGGCGGGGCTCAAGAGACCCAGTACTTC. Encoded protein: CASSHEGGAQETQYF.

This clonotype has a count of ten or more. The chain combines TRBV7-2 with TRBJ2-7, with TRBD2 as a possible D gene (6 bases). Trimming cost V 0 bases and J 5 bases, with 8 bases left between them. The V gene's germline CDR1 is SGHTA and CDR2 FQGNSA. The CDR3 runs 13 residues. The chain's CDR3 is CASSLARDHEQYF. CDR3 DNA sequence: TGTGCCAGCAGCTTAGCGCGGGACCACGAGCAGTACTTC.

The chain is built from TRBV5-1 and TRBJ2-5; D is perhaps TRBD2 (6 bases). The CDR3 has 16 amino acids. V gave up 1 base and J gave up 1 base, with 14 bases separating them. Germline loops: CDR1 SGHRS, CDR2 YFSETQ. CDR3 sequence (DNA): TGCGCCAGCAGCTTGTCGGTGGGGGGTCCCCAAGAGACCCAGTACTTC. Its protein is CASSLSVGGPQETQYF.

V usage is TRBV6-2 or TRBV6-3 and J usage is TRBJ2-5, with D possibly being TRBD1 (6 bases). Near its end, the DNA agrees better with TRBJ2-7, so the J call may be wrong. The CDR3 has 14 amino acids. Germline V lookup: CDR1 MNHEY, CDR2 SVGEGT. The CDR3 spells CASSYSTGYYEQYV. Written as DNA, the CDR3 is TGTGCCAGCAGTTACTCGACAGGATACTACGAGCAGTACGTC.

This chain joins TRBV12-3 or TRBV12-4 and TRBJ1-1; D unresolved. The CDR3 is 12 amino acids. Trimming cost V 1 base and J 9 bases, with 9 bases left between them. Here the CDR3 DNA reads TGTGCCAGCAGTTTAGGGAGGGCCCAAGCTTTCTTT. Translation gives CASSLGRAQAFF.

The J gene is TRBJ1-3, the V gene TRBV6-6; D ambiguous. The CDR3 is 16 amino acids. The germline V gene has CDR1 MNHNY and CDR2 SVGAGI (reference sequence). V lost 0 bases to trimming and J lost 0 bases, with 9 bases between them. The CDR3 protein is CASSYSRSGSGNTIYF. The CDR3 nucleotides read TGTGCCAGCAGTTACTCGAGGTCAGGCTCTGGAAACACCATATATTTT.

V is TRBV6-2 or TRBV6-3 and J is TRBJ2-7; 11 positions match TRBD2. The V gene's germline CDR1 is MNHEY and CDR2 SVGEGT. CDR3 length: 14 amino acids. V trimming: 6 bases; J trimming: 2 bases; junction bases outside the gene matches: 3. In nucleotides, the CDR3 is TGTGCCAGCAGCCTTAGCGGGGGGGCCTACGAGCAGTACTTC. The encoded protein is CASSLSGGAYEQYF.

The V and J genes are TRBV6-2 or TRBV6-3 and TRBJ1-5, with TRBD1 identical over 7 bases. The CDR3 runs 13 residues. V lost 8 bases, J lost 6 bases, and 7 bases stayed unmatched. Germline assignment: CDR1 MNHEY and CDR2 SVGEGT. The CDR3 loop is CASGRQGTQPQHF. DNA of the CDR3: TGTGCCAGCGGCAGACAGGGTACTCAGCCCCAGCATTTT.

This clonotype was counted a few times. DNA for the CDR3: TGCGCCAGCAGCCCGAGTGGGGACATATACCCTTCTTCCCGAAGGAACACCGGGGAGCTGTTTTTT. Its protein product is CASSPSGDIYPSSRRNTGELFF. This chain links TRBV4-1 with TRBJ2-2, with D perhaps matching TRBD1 (6 bases). CDR3 length: 22 residues. V shed 4 bases and J shed 1 base, with 31 bases lying between them. Germline loops: CDR1 MGHRA, CDR2 YSYEKL.

This clonotype was detected ten times or more. This chain connects TRBV7-2 to TRBJ2-7, with a weak D call TRBD2 (6 bases). V lost 0 bases and J 1 base, leaving 13 bases between the germline ends. CDR3 length: 16 residues. Germline-derived CDR1 and CDR2 are SGHTA and FQGNSA. The DNA for the CDR3 is TGTGCCAGCAGCTTAGCGCCTTGGAGGGGATCCTACGAGCAGTACTTC. Translation gives CASSLAPWRGSYEQYF. Looking up the rest from reference TRBV7-2 and TRBJ2-7 gives the full variable domain: GAGVSQSPSNKVTEKGKDVELRCDPISGHTALYWYRQSLGQGLEFLIYFQGNSAPDKSGLPSDRFSAERTGGSVSTLTIQRTQQEDSAVYLCASSLAPWRGSYEQYFGPGTRLTVT.

The chain is built from TRBV7-2 and TRBJ2-2; a possible D gene is TRBD1 (6 bases). The CDR3 has 15 residues. V was pared by 6 bases and J by 10 bases, with 21 bases between. CDR1 is SGHTA and CDR2 is FQGNSA in the germline V gene. The CDR3 protein is CASSSQGQGQKELFF. For the CDR3, the DNA is TGTGCCAGCAGTTCCCAAGGGCAGGGGCAAAAGGAGCTGTTTTTT.